The T cell receptor (beta chain) described here comes from a study of blood T cell repertoires in COVID-19. Study-level information: Italy, Spain and the United States were the sources of the convalescent and acute COVID-19 samples.

Using immunoSEQ multiplex PCR, the repertoire was profiled, and TCRdb retains in-frame clones only, with some absent. The sample yields about 270,000 clones, 70% to 90% seen once. The germline V and J ends were trimmed by 5 bases and 3 bases, with 16 bases remaining between them. Germline lookup yields CDR1 ENHRY and CDR2 SYGVKD. This CDR3 is 15 amino acids long. The sample comprised PBMCs or T cells enriched from blood (not recorded which). This TCR was recovered from a woman aged 25 to 39 with acute COVID-19. The gene calls are TRBV10-3 and TRBJ1-1; perhaps TRBD1 as D (5 bases). CDR3 nucleotides: TGTGCCATCAGTTTGGAAGGAGTAGGGGACACTGAAGCTTTCTTT. Translation gives CAISLEGVGDTEAFF.